Sequencing of this T cell receptor (beta chain) was carried out in a study of blood T cell repertoires in COVID-19. The overall study: Donors in the United States, Italy and Spain gave samples during acute or convalescent COVID-19. Nucleic acid was either cDNA or gDNA, and it came from T cells, B-cell-depleted T cells, or PBMCs.

TCRdb keeps only in-frame clones here, not all; method: immunoSEQ multiplex PCR. The table has 65,000 to 85,000 clones, approximately 86% seen once; the top ten hold around 6%. The germline CDR1 and CDR2 sequences are SGDLS and YYNGEE. V lost 4 bases to trimming and J lost 3 bases; unmatched junction nucleotides: 10. The CDR3 length is 16 residues. The sequence derives from an older man with COVID-19, enrolled during active disease. Sequencing was carried out using peripheral blood. This chain connects TRBV9 to TRBJ2-3; 8 bases fit TRBD2. The CDR3: CASSPRGGARTDTQYF. CDR3 coding DNA: TGTGCCAGCAGCCCTCGGGGGGGGGCTAGGACAGATACGCAGTATTTT.